These 30 T cell receptor beta chains originate from one sample sequenced in a study of CD8+ T cells in alopecia areata. cDNA serving as the sequencing template came from extracted, reverse transcribed RNA. Measured with immunoSEQ multiplex PCR; TCRdb has only the in-frame clones, and not every one. The sample includes about 150,000 clones, 62% of them seen just once. The sample comprised CD8+ T cells sorted from blood. Receptor source: a human donor in good health.

The chain employs TRBV11-2 and TRBJ1-1; the D is unclear. The CDR3 runs 14 residues. Per the germline V gene, CDR1 is SGHAT and CDR2 is FQNNGV. Trimming removed 3 bases from V and 1 base from J, with 9 bases in between. In nucleotides, the CDR3 is TGTGCCAGCAGCTTGCTTGCTCGGAACACTGAAGCTTTCTTT. Translated, it gives CASSLLARNTEAFF.

This clone appeared a few times. Compared with germline, one end of the junction differs, possibly owing to a read error. The chain couples TRBV7-2 to TRBJ2-1, with D uncertain. Looked up from germline, CDR1 is SGHTA and CDR2 is FQGNSA. The CDR3 has 11 residues. CDR3: CASSAHNEQFF. The DNA of the CDR3 is TGCGCCAGCAGCGCCCACAATGAGCAGTTCTTC.

The CDR3 bases are TGTGCCAGCAGCGGAGGGGAGGTGGTATGGGGTTCTGAGACCCAGTACTTC. Its protein product is CASSGGEVVWGSETQYF. The chain joins TRBV9 to TRBJ2-5; D possibly corresponds to TRBD2 (6 bases). Germline loops: CDR1 SGDLS, CDR2 YYNGEE. The V and J ends lost 3 bases and 5 bases respectively, with 23 bases between them. The CDR3 totals 17 residues. Filled out from reference TRBV9 and TRBJ2-5, the complete variable domain reads DSGVTQTPKHLITATGQRVTLRCSPRSGDLSVYWYQQSLDQGLQFLIQYYNGEERAKGNILERFSAQQFPDLHSELNLSSLELGDSALYFCASSGGEVVWGSETQYFGPGTRLLVL.

V is TRBV27 and J is TRBJ1-2; a weak D match, TRBD1 (5 bases). CDR3 length: 13 residues. Germline V gives CDR1 MNHEY, CDR2 SMNVEV (reference sequence). Trimming removed 0 bases at V and 7 bases at J, with 9 bases between. The CDR3 loop reads CASSLSGDGGYTF. The CDR3 DNA sequence: TGTGCCAGCAGTTTATCAGGGGATGGTGGCTACACCTTC.

This clone was picked up many times. The chain uses TRBV7-8 and TRBJ2-7; 7 positions match TRBD2. Trimming removed 1 base from V and 0 bases from J; junction bases left unmatched: 6. CDR1 and CDR2 from the germline V gene are SGHVS and FQNEAQ. This CDR3 region has 16 residues. The CDR3 DNA sequence: TGTGCCAGCAGCTTAGGCGGGGGAGGGTTCTCCTACGAGCAGTACTTC. As protein: CASSLGGGGFSYEQYF.

The rearrangement uses TRBV25-1 and TRBJ2-5, with D tentatively TRBD2 (7 bases). The CDR3 loop spans 18 amino acids. Deletions cut 3 bases from V and 3 bases from J, with 23 bases between. CDR1 is MGHDK, CDR2 SYGVNS, per germline. In DNA form, the CDR3 reads TGTGCCAGCAGTGACCCTAGGGGGGGCCCACCGGCTGAAGAGACCCAGTACTTC. Its protein product is CASSDPRGGPPAEETQYF.

The chain combines TRBV4-1 with TRBJ1-1; possible D gene TRBD1, 5 bases. CDR3 length equals 14 residues. Germline-derived CDR1 and CDR2 are MGHRA and YSYEKL. The V end lost 4 bases, the J end lost 1 base, and 10 bases lay between the germline ends. The CDR3 protein is CASSPLDTNTEAFF. In nucleotides, the CDR3 is TGCGCCAGCAGCCCTCTGGACACGAACACTGAAGCTTTCTTT.

This clone occurred a few times. This rearrangement joins TRBV9 to TRBJ1-1, with D perhaps matching TRBD1 (5 bases). The CDR3 covers 14 residues. The germline V gene has CDR1 SGDLS and CDR2 YYNGEE. Trimming removed 4 bases at V and 1 base at J, with 11 bases between. The chain's CDR3 is CASSPGGGNTEAFF. In nucleotides, the CDR3 is TGTGCCAGCAGCCCCGGCGGGGGGAACACTGAAGCTTTCTTT.

Written as DNA, the CDR3 is TGCGCCAGCAGCCAAGATGTAGGTGGATGGGGAGATACGCAGTATTTT. Amino acids: CASSQDVGGWGDTQYF. The V gene is TRBV4-1, the J gene TRBJ2-3; no reliable D call. Trimming left V 0 bases short and J 5 bases short, with 15 bases between. This CDR3 is built from 16 residues. Germline lookup yields CDR1 MGHRA and CDR2 YSYEKL.

The chain links TRBV4-1 to TRBJ2-5; 13 nucleotides align to TRBD2. The trim removed 8 bases at V and 5 bases at J, leaving 8 bases unmatched. The CDR3 has 15 amino acids. CDR1 MGHRA and CDR2 YSYEKL come from the germline V gene. The CDR3 DNA sequence: TGCGCCAGCGGGAGGACTAGCGGGAGCGGTGAGACCCAGTACTTC. Translated, it gives CASGRTSGSGETQYF.

The gene calls are TRBV23-1 and TRBJ1-2; D is perhaps TRBD1 (5 bases). TRBV23-1 is noted as an ORF with a role that remains uncertain. V was clipped by 2 bases and J by 4 bases, with 14 bases between them. The CDR3 totals 15 residues. The CDR3 loop is CASSQPGGGTYGYTF. The CDR3 bases are TGCGCCAGCAGTCAACCGGGTGGGGGAACCTATGGCTACACCTTC.

The CDR3, as DNA: TGTGCCAGCAGCTTGGCGTCTTACAATGAGCAGTTCTTC. Protein product: CASSLASYNEQFF. The genes are TRBV5-6 and TRBJ2-1; D unclear. The ends were cut back, 0 bases at V and 4 bases at J, with 5 bases in the middle. The CDR3 loop spans 13 amino acids. CDR1 is SGHDT and CDR2 is YYEEEE in the germline V gene. The variable domain in full, completed from reference TRBV5-6 and TRBJ2-1, reads DAGVTQSPTHLIKTRGQQVTLRCSPKSGHDTVSWYQQALGQGPQFIFQYYEEEERQRGNFPDRFSGHQFPNYSSELNVNALLLGDSALYLCASSLASYNEQFFGPGTRLTVL.

V and J are TRBV27 and TRBJ2-7; 7 positions agree with TRBD2. V trimming: 7 bases; J trimming: 4 bases; junction bases outside the gene matches: 13. The CDR3 contains 15 residues. The germline CDR1 and CDR2 sequences are MNHEY and SMNVEV (reference sequence). CDR3 coding DNA: TGTGCCAGCACAAGCGGGGCCGGGAGGAGATACGAGCAGTACTTC. Translated, it gives CASTSGAGRRYEQYF.

V and J are TRBV5-1 and TRBJ1-1; D perhaps matches TRBD1 (5 bases). This CDR3 is 13 amino acids long. The V gene's germline CDR1 is SGHRS and CDR2 YFSETQ. Trimming shortened V by 3 bases and J by 3 bases, and 9 bases separated the two germline ends. The DNA for the CDR3 is TGCGCCAGCAGCTATGGGGGGGACACTGAAGCTTTCTTT. This gives the protein CASSYGGDTEAFF.

The chain combines TRBV30 with TRBJ1-4; 8 bases are a match to TRBD1. This CDR3 region has 16 residues. The germline gives CDR1 GTSNPN, CDR2 SVGIG (reference sequence). J gave up 6 bases and V 3 bases, and 12 bases lay outside the gene matches. CDR3 nucleotide sequence: TGTGCCTGGAGCGGGGGACAGGATGCTAATTATGAAAAACTGTTTTTT. Its protein product is CAWSGGQDANYEKLFF.

This chain links TRBV10-3 with TRBJ2-1, with 9 bases matching TRBD1. V lost 0 bases to trimming and J lost 6 bases; unmatched junction nucleotides: 3. The CDR3 runs to 15 residues. CDR1 and CDR2 from the germline V gene are ENHRY and SYGVKD. DNA of the CDR3: TGTGCCATCAGTGAGTCTGACAGGGGGGGCAATGAGCAGTTCTTC. Residues: CAISESDRGGNEQFF.

In this sample, this clone turned up once. This rearrangement joins TRBV5-6 to TRBJ2-5; D possibly corresponds to TRBD2 (6 bases). This CDR3 contains 14 residues. CDR1 is SGHDT and CDR2 is YYEEEE in the germline V gene. Trimming left V 3 bases short and J 2 bases short, with 11 bases between. CDR3 region: CASSSGLTQETQYF. CDR3 coding DNA: TGTGCCAGCAGCTCGGGACTCACTCAAGAGACCCAGTACTTC.

The rearrangement links TRBV5-1 to TRBJ2-5; the D gene is possibly TRBD1 (5 bases). V lost 0 bases, J lost 5 bases, and 20 bases lay in between. The germline V gene encodes CDR1 SGHRS and CDR2 YFSETQ. The CDR3 length is 17 residues. The DNA for the CDR3 is TGCGCCAGCAGCTTGGATGGGTTCGCTACAGGTGACGAGACCCAGTACTTC. Translation: CASSLDGFATGDETQYF.

This clone occurred once. The J gene is TRBJ2-2, the V gene TRBV27; weak D call: TRBD1 (5 bases). There are 13 residues in the CDR3. The germline CDR1 and CDR2 sequences are MNHEY and SMNVEV (reference sequence). Trimming stripped 4 bases from V and 7 bases from J, with 10 bases between. CDR3 sequence: CASSWQGSGELFF. CDR3 sequence (DNA): TGTGCCAGCAGTTGGCAGGGAAGCGGGGAGCTGTTTTTT.

This CDR3 is CATKQGNTEAFF. The CDR3 nucleotides are TGTGCCACCAAACAGGGGAACACTGAAGCTTTCTTT. The rearrangement links TRBV15 to TRBJ1-1, with D possibly being TRBD1 (6 bases). Trimming left V 7 bases short and J 1 base short, with 7 bases between. The germline CDR1 and CDR2 sequences are LNHNV and YYDKDF (reference sequence). This CDR3 is 12 amino acids long.

The J gene is TRBJ2-7, the V gene TRBV6-1, with D unclear. Germline CDR1 reads MNHNS; CDR2 reads SASEGT. The V gene lost 4 bases and the J gene lost 6 bases, with 19 bases spanning the gap. The CDR3 sequence is 15 residues long. The CDR3 coding sequence is TGTGCCAGCAGTGTACCGGGCCTTGCGGTAGGCGAGCAGTACTTC. This gives the protein CASSVPGLAVGEQYF.

This clone showed up just a few times. The rearrangement joins TRBV9 to TRBJ2-1; D may be TRBD1 or TRBD2 (5 bases each). The germline V gene encodes CDR1 SGDLS and CDR2 YYNGEE. V was clipped by 4 bases and J by 2 bases, with 16 bases between them. The CDR3 runs to 16 residues. CDR3 region: CASSPLVGVTYNEQFF. DNA of the CDR3: TGTGCCAGCAGCCCGCTCGTGGGGGTGACCTACAATGAGCAGTTCTTC.

This clone has only a few counts. This chain uses TRBV7-9 with TRBJ2-1; the D is unclear. CDR3 length: 13 residues. The V and J ends lost 5 bases and 7 bases respectively, with 12 bases between them. The germline gives CDR1 SEHNR, CDR2 FQNEAQ (reference sequence). The DNA of the CDR3 is TGTGCCAGCAGCCCTTGGCGGAGTAATGAGCAGTTCTTC. This gives the protein CASSPWRSNEQFF.

This sequence joins TRBV27 and TRBJ2-1, with D possibly being TRBD2 (5 bases). There are 14 residues in the CDR3. The germline V and J ends were trimmed by 6 bases and 3 bases, with 12 bases remaining between them. Germline V gives CDR1 MNHEY, CDR2 SMNVEV (reference sequence). The DNA for the CDR3 is TGTGCCAGCAGCGGCGGGCGCATCTACAATGAGCAGTTCTTC. It encodes CASSGGRIYNEQFF.

The chain has TRBV6-5 and TRBJ1-5, with a weak D call TRBD1 (5 bases). Per germline, CDR1 MNHEY and CDR2 SVGAGI. The CDR3 is 15 residues long. V was cut by 5 bases and J by 4 bases, with 15 bases left in between. The CDR3 here is CASSAEGKVNQPQHF. The CDR3 bases are TGTGCCAGCAGTGCCGAGGGGAAGGTTAATCAGCCCCAGCATTTT.

The rearrangement links TRBV15 to TRBJ2-5; D may be TRBD2 (5 bases). This CDR3 comprises 14 residues. From germline, CDR1 is LNHNV and CDR2 YYDKDF (reference sequence). V was clipped by 4 bases and J by 5 bases, with 14 bases between them. DNA of the CDR3: TGTGCCACCAGCAACGGGCCCCCGGGGGAGACCCAGTACTTC. Residues: CATSNGPPGETQYF.

The chain joins TRBV27 to TRBJ2-4; maybe TRBD2 (6 bases). V gave up 4 bases and J gave up 5 bases, with 12 bases separating them. This CDR3 region has 14 residues. Germline CDR1 MNHEY, CDR2 SMNVEV (reference sequence). CDR3 nucleotide sequence: TGTGCCAGCAGTTCCCGACTAGAAGAAAACATTCAGTACTTC. Translated, it gives CASSSRLEENIQYF.

V and J are TRBV11-2 and TRBJ2-7; TRBD2 is a possible D gene (7 bases). The V end lost 1 base, the J end lost 4 bases, and 14 bases lay between the germline ends. Germline assignment: CDR1 SGHAT and CDR2 FQNNGV. CDR3 length: 15 amino acids. CDR3 bases: TGTGCCAGCAGCTTAGGTCGGGGGGCGGGTTACGAGCAGTACTTC. Encoded protein: CASSLGRGAGYEQYF. Full variable domain (missing parts from reference TRBV11-2 and TRBJ2-7): EAGVAQSPRYKIIEKRQSVAFWCNPISGHATLYWYQQILGQGPKLLIQFQNNGVVDDSQLPKDRFSAERLKGVDSTLKIQPAKLEDSAVYLCASSLGRGAGYEQYFGPGTRLTVT.

This clone was counted many times. The V gene is TRBV7-2, the J gene TRBJ2-1; 10 nucleotides align to TRBD1. Germline-derived CDR1 and CDR2 are SGHTA and FQGNSA. The V gene end was trimmed by 9 bases and the J gene end by 3 bases; junction bases not matched to a gene: 8. The CDR3 totals 15 residues. CDR3 nucleotide sequence: TGTGCCAGTCCGGAAGGGACAGGGGACTACAATGAGCAGTTCTTC. Translation gives CASPEGTGDYNEQFF.

The chain combines TRBV30 with TRBJ2-7; 12 nucleotides match TRBD2. The CDR3 has 21 amino acids. V gave up 5 bases and J gave up 0 bases; unmatched junction bases: 23. Germline V gene data show CDR1 as GTSNPN and CDR2 as SVGIG (reference sequence). As DNA, the CDR3 is TGTGCCTGGGGAACCTTAAGACGACTAGCGGGAGCACTTACCAACTCCTACGAGCAGTACTTC. Translating gives CAWGTLRRLAGALTNSYEQYF.